This T cell receptor (beta chain) was identified during a study of blood T cells in healthy people across ages. Looked up from germline, CDR1 is MDHEN and CDR2 is SYDVKM. The CDR3 is made up of 14 amino acids. Trimming took 2 bases from V and 2 from J, leaving 9 bases between them. Each donor was a healthy Caucasian individual from Russia, aged roughly 6 to 100. Isolated per sample were at least 6 million PBMCs. The second PCR ran roughly 6 to 11 cycles with a sample-barcoded 5' primer and J-beta primers. TCRdb reprocessed the 5' RACE reads via MiXCR and lists one record per CDR3 protein. The sample consists of 800,000 to 950,000 distinct CDR3 sequences, 35% to 40% of them appearing once.

Sequencing was carried out using blood. This TCR was sampled from a man in his late teens or twenties in good health. The chain links TRBV28 to TRBJ1-1; D gene unclear. CDR3 bases: TGTGCCAGCAGTTTACCCACAATAAACACTGAAGCTTTCTTT. It codes for CASSLPTINTEAFF.